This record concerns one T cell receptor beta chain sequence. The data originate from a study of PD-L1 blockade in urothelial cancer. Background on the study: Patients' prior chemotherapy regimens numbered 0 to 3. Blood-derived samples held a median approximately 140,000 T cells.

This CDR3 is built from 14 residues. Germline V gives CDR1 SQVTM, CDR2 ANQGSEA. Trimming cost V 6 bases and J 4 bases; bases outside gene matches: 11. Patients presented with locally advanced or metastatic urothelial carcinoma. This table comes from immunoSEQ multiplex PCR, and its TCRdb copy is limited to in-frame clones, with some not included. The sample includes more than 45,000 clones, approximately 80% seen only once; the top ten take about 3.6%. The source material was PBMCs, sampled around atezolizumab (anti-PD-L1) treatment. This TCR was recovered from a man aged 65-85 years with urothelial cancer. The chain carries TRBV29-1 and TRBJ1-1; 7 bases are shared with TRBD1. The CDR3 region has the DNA TGCAGCGTGGCCACGGACAGGACGGGCACTGAAGCTTTCTTT. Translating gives CSVATDRTGTEAFF. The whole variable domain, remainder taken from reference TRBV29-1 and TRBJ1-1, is SAVISQKPSRDICQRGTSLTIQCQVDSQVTMMFWYRQQPGQSLTLIATANQGSEATYESGFVIDKFPISRPNLTFSTLTVSNMSPEDSSIYLCSVATDRTGTEAFFGQGTRLTVV.